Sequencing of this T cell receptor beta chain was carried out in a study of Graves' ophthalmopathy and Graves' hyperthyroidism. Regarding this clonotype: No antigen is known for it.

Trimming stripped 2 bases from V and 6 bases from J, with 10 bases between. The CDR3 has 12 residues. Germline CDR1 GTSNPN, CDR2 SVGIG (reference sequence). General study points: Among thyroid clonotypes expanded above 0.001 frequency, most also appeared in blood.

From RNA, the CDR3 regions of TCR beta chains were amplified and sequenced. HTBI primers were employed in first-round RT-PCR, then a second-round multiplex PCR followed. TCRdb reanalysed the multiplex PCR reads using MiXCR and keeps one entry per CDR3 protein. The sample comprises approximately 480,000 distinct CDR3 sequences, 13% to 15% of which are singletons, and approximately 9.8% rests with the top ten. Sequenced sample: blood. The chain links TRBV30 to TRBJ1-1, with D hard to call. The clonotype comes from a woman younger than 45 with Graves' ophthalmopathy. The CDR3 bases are TGTGCCTGGAGTACAGTGAATCCTGAAGCTTTCTTT. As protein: CAWSTVNPEAFF.